Sequencing of this T cell receptor beta chain was carried out in a study of T cell clonality in common variable immunodeficiency. General study points: What drives increased CVID clonality needs T cell subpopulation sequencing.

This CDR3 spans 15 amino acids. Germline V CDR1 and CDR2: SGHTA, FQGNSA. Measured with immunoSEQ multiplex PCR; TCRdb has only the in-frame clones, and not every one. There are 35,000 to 50,000 clones in the sample, none observed a single time. This clone occurred many times. The antigen is undetermined. The CDR3 goes on 3 residues after the read ends, and that part is filled in from the germline J gene. The J gene is TRBJ2-3, the V gene TRBV7-2; 11 bases agree with TRBD2. Sequences were obtained from peripheral blood mononuclear cells. This sequence was found in a person between 18 and 75 years old in good health. CDR3 DNA, as far as it was read: TGTGCCAGCAGCTTAGGCCAACTAGCGGGAGAGACG. It encodes CASSLGQLAGET. The complete CDR3 reads CASSLGQLAGETQYF.